Below are 11 T cell receptor beta chains sequenced from a single sample in a study of Ad26.COV2.S vaccination and SARS-CoV-2 variants. Treatment given: roughly 18 received Ad26.COV2.S at low or high dose, single or two shots; roughly five received placebo; per-sample allocation not given. The samples date from day 63 after the first vaccine or placebo injection. Method: immunoSEQ multiplex PCR; TCRdb's copy keeps in-frame clones and lacks some. This sample has about 350,000 clones; roughly 90% occur once, and the top ten carry roughly 5%. Sequenced material: peripheral blood, taken in a trial of Ad26.COV2.S vaccine versus placebo. These receptors all come from a person between 18 and 60 years old who received the Ad26.COV2.S COVID-19 vaccine or a placebo.

This chain connects TRBV18 to TRBJ1-1; D may be TRBD1 (6 bases). V was clipped by 1 base and J by 6 bases, with 18 bases between them. The CDR3 is 16 amino acids. Germline V gene lookup returns CDR1 KGHSH and CDR2 LQKENI. The CDR3 region is CASSPRSQGRISEAFF. The CDR3 region has the DNA TGTGCCAGCTCACCACGGTCCCAGGGGCGGATCTCTGAAGCTTTCTTT.

The chain links TRBV15 to TRBJ2-7; 7 bases map to TRBD2. Germline trimming cut 1 base from V and 2 bases from J; bases unmatched to any gene: 8. This CDR3 has 16 residues. Germline loops: CDR1 LNHNV, CDR2 YYDKDF (reference sequence). The CDR3 loop reads CATSRAAGLTTYEQYF. CDR3 bases: TGTGCCACCAGCAGAGCCGCGGGACTAACCACCTACGAGCAGTACTTC.

J is TRBJ1-5 and V is TRBV4-1; D not certain. V lost 4 bases and J lost 0, with 10 bases in between. Germline V CDR1 and CDR2: MGHRA, YSYEKL. This CDR3 is built from 15 residues. CDR3 protein: CASSLEMGSNQPQHF. The DNA of the CDR3 is TGCGCCAGCAGCCTAGAAATGGGTAGCAATCAGCCCCAGCATTTT.

The chain is built from TRBV7-9 and TRBJ2-1; 9 positions match TRBD1. CDR1 and CDR2 from the germline V gene are SEHNR and FQNEAQ (reference sequence). This CDR3 spans 16 amino acids. Trimming cost V 2 bases and J 7 bases; bases outside gene matches: 9. CDR3 residues: CASSLRGTGNGNEQFF. The CDR3 coding sequence is TGTGCCAGCAGCTTAAGAGGGACAGGGAATGGGAATGAGCAGTTCTTC.

This chain connects TRBV4-1 to TRBJ2-5; 7 bases match TRBD2. Losses at the gene ends were 0 bases for V and 1 base for J; bases not matched to a gene: 8. Germline CDR1 reads MGHRA; CDR2 reads YSYEKL. The CDR3 totals 17 residues. The CDR3 DNA is TGCGCCAGCAGCCAAGAGGGAGGGGCAGCCGGCCAAGAGACCCAGTACTTC. This sequence encodes CASSQEGGAAGQETQYF.

The chain combines TRBV2 with TRBJ2-7, with 7 bases fitting TRBD2. Per the germline V gene, CDR1 is SNHLY and CDR2 is FYNNEI. The CDR3 sequence is 15 residues long. Trimming cost V 2 bases and J 4 bases; bases outside gene matches: 8. The CDR3, as DNA: TGTGCCAGCAGTGAATTCGCGGGGGATGATTACGAGCAGTACTTC. This translates into CASSEFAGDDYEQYF.

Notes on this clone: Other DNA sequences within the sample encode an identical CDR3. V usage is TRBV4-2 and J usage is TRBJ2-5; D gene ambiguous. V was pared by 0 bases and J by 4 bases, with 3 bases between. The CDR3 is 12 amino acids. Germline V CDR1 and CDR2: LGHNA, YNFKEQ. The CDR3 DNA reads TGTGCCAGCAGCCAAGATAGAGAGACCCAGTACTTC. Protein sequence: CASSQDRETQYF.

The chain is built from TRBV19 and TRBJ2-7; tentative D call: TRBD1 (6 bases). The CDR3 length is 12 residues. The germline CDR1 and CDR2 sequences are LNHDA and SQIVND (reference sequence). Trimming left V 9 bases short and J 1 base short, with 10 bases between. The CDR3 here is CASSTGSYEQYF. The CDR3 coding sequence is TGTGCCAGCTCAACAGGGTCCTACGAGCAGTACTTC. Full variable domain (remainder filled in from reference TRBV19 and TRBJ2-7): DGGITQSPKYLFRKEGQNVTLSCEQNLNHDAMYWYRQDPGQGLRLIYYSQIVNDFQKGDIAEGYSVSREKKESFPLTVTSAQKNPTAFYLCASSTGSYEQYFGPGTRLTVT.

This chain uses TRBV14 with TRBJ2-1; D unresolved. Germline V gene sequence: CDR1 SGHDN, CDR2 FVKESK. The CDR3 loop spans 15 amino acids. V was trimmed by 1 base and J by 0 bases, leaving 7 bases between them. CDR3 loop: CASSQVGNSYNEQFF. Here the CDR3 DNA reads TGTGCCAGCAGCCAAGTGGGAAACTCCTACAATGAGCAGTTCTTC.

The chain couples TRBV30 to TRBJ1-6; tentative D call: TRBD1 (5 bases). The germline V and J ends were trimmed by 7 bases and 5 bases, with 18 bases remaining between them. This CDR3 contains 15 residues. Germline V gene lookup returns CDR1 GTSNPN and CDR2 SVGIG (reference sequence). CDR3 nucleotide sequence: TGTGCCTCAACATCCCGGGACCTAAATAATTCACCCCTCCACTTT. It codes for CASTSRDLNNSPLHF.

This chain links TRBV2 with TRBJ2-7, with 11 bases lining up with TRBD1. The V gene's germline CDR1 is SNHLY and CDR2 FYNNEI. The CDR3 extends over 14 amino acids. Trimming took 6 bases from V and 7 from J; bases not matched to a gene: 8. The CDR3 region is CASRAGQGAGEQYF. DNA of the CDR3: TGTGCCAGCAGGGCAGGACAGGGGGCAGGGGAGCAGTACTTC.